This TCR beta chain was captured in a study of cytomegalovirus exposure and HLA in healthy donors. The wider study: When 300 to 400 donors were genotyped, approximately 81% of them were found to fall in the Caucasian-associated ancestry cluster.

PCR amplification relied on 60 Vbeta primers (plus 13 Jbeta primers). TCRdb keeps only in-frame clones here, not all; method: immunoSEQ multiplex PCR. The table records 90,000 to 120,000 clones, about 79% of them present only once. The clonotype was recovered from a female donor in good health and CMV-seropositive. The source material was PBMCs.

The CDR3 loop is CASSPRDRTSYNEQFF. The CDR3 nucleotides read TGTGCCAGCTCACCACGGGACAGGACTTCTTACAATGAGCAGTTCTTC. The rearrangement joins TRBV18 to TRBJ2-1, with 8 bases fitting TRBD1. The trim removed 1 base at V and 4 bases at J, leaving 6 bases unmatched. Germline CDR1 is KGHSH and CDR2 is LQKENI. The CDR3 spans 16 residues. Full variable domain (remainder filled in from reference TRBV18 and TRBJ2-1): NAGVMQNPRHLVRRRGQEARLRCSPMKGHSHVYWYRQLPEEGLKFMVYLQKENIIDESGMPKERFSAEFPKEGPSILRIQQVVRGDSAAYFCASSPRDRTSYNEQFFGPGTRLTVL.